This TCR beta chain was captured in a study of tumor-infiltrating lymphocytes in primary liver carcinoma. From roughly 21-30 mg of unsorted bulk tissue, DNA and RNA were co-extracted together. A constant-region primer primed TCR beta cDNA synthesis from about 0.55 ug of total RNA. Sequencing libraries for TCR beta derived from three nested multiplex PCR rounds that used slightly modified ARM-PCR. Researchers ran the first two PCR rounds for roughly 10 cycles each with TRBV1-TRBV30 forward primers and a C-beta reverse primer. TCRdb itself ran the multiplex PCR reads through MiXCR, one entry per CDR3 protein. The repertoire holds around 78,000 distinct CDR3 sequences, with about two thirds as singletons. Study-level results: Compared with blood, tumor repertoires held significantly more in their top 250 clones.

Regarding this clonotype: Antigen unknown.

This CDR3 has 14 amino acids. Germline V CDR1 and CDR2: KGHSH, LQKENI. Trimming took 5 bases from V and 1 from J, leaving 11 bases between them. The TCR sequence derives from a woman in her fifties or sixties with primary liver carcinoma and hepatitis B virus infection. Sequencing used liver tumor tissue from sampling region 4. Subset indicated: tumor region T4, right-lateral pole. The chain joins TRBV18 to TRBJ1-2, with a weak D call TRBD1 (5 bases). CDR3 sequence: CASSYGTDNYGYTF. CDR3 DNA sequence: TGTGCCAGCTCATACGGGACGGATAACTATGGCTACACCTTC. The entire variable domain, with the rest obtained from reference TRBV18 and TRBJ1-2, is as follows: NAGVMQNPRHLVRRRGQEARLRCSPMKGHSHVYWYRQLPEEGLKFMVYLQKENIIDESGMPKERFSAEFPKEGPSILRIQQVVRGDSAAYFCASSYGTDNYGYTFGSGTRLTVV.